The rows below give T cell receptor beta chains drawn from one sample of a study of blood T cell repertoires in COVID-19. Using immunoSEQ multiplex PCR, the repertoire was profiled, and TCRdb retains in-frame clones only, with some absent. The table has around 190,000 clones, approximately 89% seen once. Input material: peripheral blood. These receptors originate from a woman aged 55-70 years with acute or convalescent COVID-19. CDR3s include the opening cysteine and the closing phenylalanine or tryptophan.

15	TRBV2	TRBJ2-1	CASSEASGRANEQFF
15	TRBV4-2	TRBJ2-2	CASSQVSVNTGELFF
13	TRBV28	TRBJ1-1	CASSLVRGSEAFF
15	TRBV14	TRBJ2-3	CASSALAASTDTQYF
15	TRBV7-9	TRBJ2-3	CASSILSGSADTQYF
14	TRBV4-1	TRBJ2-6	CASSLIQGTNVLTF
15	TRBV19	TRBJ1-5	CASKSGTGEGQPQHF
13	TRBV5-1	TRBJ2-3	CASSGTSTDTQYF
12	TRBV28	TRBJ2-1	CASSSSRDEQFF
17	TRBV5-1	TRBJ1-2	CASSSSSGQLLLYGYTF
16	TRBV5-1	TRBJ2-2	CASSLATGGEGGELFF
18	TRBV24-1	TRBJ2-2	CATSDFRRLAGGTGELFF
15	TRBV5-1	TRBJ2-7	CASSHVAAGDYEQYF
16	TRBV28	TRBJ1-5	CASRYSLQGVRQPQHF
16	TRBV7-3	TRBJ1-2	CASSLTSGGLNYGYTF
13	TRBV5-1	TRBJ1-2	CASSSDSNYGYTF
15	TRBV19	TRBJ2-5	CASSIGGRGAETQYF
15	TRBV7-9	TRBJ2-3	CASSSTSASTDTQYF
14	TRBV28	TRBJ2-5	CASSSPSGLETQYF
18	TRBV7-6	TRBJ1-4	CASSLGVRTGGFNEKLFF
16	TRBV5-4	TRBJ2-1	CASSPPLAGGRNEQFF
16	TRBV5-1	TRBJ2-3	CASSLGASGITDTQYF